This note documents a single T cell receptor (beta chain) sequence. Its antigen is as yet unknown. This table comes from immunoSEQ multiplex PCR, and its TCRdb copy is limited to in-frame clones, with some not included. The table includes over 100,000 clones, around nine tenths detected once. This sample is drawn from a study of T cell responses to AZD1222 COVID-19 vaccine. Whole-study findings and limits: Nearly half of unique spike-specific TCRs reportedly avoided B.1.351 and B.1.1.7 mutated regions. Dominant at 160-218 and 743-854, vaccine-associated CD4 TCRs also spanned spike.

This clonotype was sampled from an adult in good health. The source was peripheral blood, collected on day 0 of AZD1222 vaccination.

The CDR3 region has the DNA TGTGCCTGGAGTGTATACGGGAGAACGAGAAATTCACCCCTCCACTTT. Residues: CAWSVYGRTRNSPLHF. The chain has TRBV30 and TRBJ1-6; no definite D call. V gave up 0 bases and J gave up 7 bases, with 16 bases separating them. This CDR3 region has 16 residues. Germline V lookup: CDR1 GTSNPN, CDR2 SVGIG (reference sequence).